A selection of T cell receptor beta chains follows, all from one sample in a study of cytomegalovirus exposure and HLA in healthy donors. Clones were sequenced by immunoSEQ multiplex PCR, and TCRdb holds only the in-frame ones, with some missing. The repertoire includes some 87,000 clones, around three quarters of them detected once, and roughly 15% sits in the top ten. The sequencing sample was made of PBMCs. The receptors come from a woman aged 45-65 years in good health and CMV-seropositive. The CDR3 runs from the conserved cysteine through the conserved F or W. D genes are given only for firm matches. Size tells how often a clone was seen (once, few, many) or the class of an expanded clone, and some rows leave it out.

DNA: TGTGCCAGCAGCCGGGACATGAACTACTATGGCTACACCTTC; CDR3: CASSRDMNYYGYTF; size: NA; J: TRBJ1-2; D: NA; V: TRBV5-4
DNA: TGTGCCAGCAGCGCTACCGAGGCCCAGCATTTT; CDR3: CASSATEAQHF; size: once; J: TRBJ1-5; D: NA; V: TRBV7-9
DNA: TGTGCCAGCGCCTCCAATTCGGGACTCATCACAGATACGCAGTATTTT; CDR3: CASASNSGLITDTQYF; size: NA; J: TRBJ2-3; D: NA; V: TRBV5-6
DNA: TGTGCCAGCAGCTTAGGGCAGGTGAACACTGAAGCTTTCTTT; CDR3: CASSLGQVNTEAFF; size: NA; J: TRBJ1-1; D: NA; V: TRBV7-9
DNA: TGTGCCAGCAGCTTAACATCTAGCTACTCTGGGGCCAACGTCCTGACTTTC; CDR3: CASSLTSSYSGANVLTF; size: NA; J: TRBJ2-6; D: NA; V: TRBV7-2
DNA: TGTGCCAGTAGTATAGACGGGAGCGGGTACAACATTCAGTACTTC; CDR3: CASSIDGSGYNIQYF; size: NA; J: TRBJ2-4; D: NA; V: TRBV19
DNA: TGCGCCAGCAGCTTGGCACTGGACACGGAGACCCAGTACTTC; CDR3: CASSLALDTETQYF; size: few; J: TRBJ2-5; D: NA; V: TRBV5-1
DNA: TGCAGCGTAAGGACAGGGAACACAGATACGCAGTATTTT; CDR3: CSVRTGNTDTQYF; size: NA; J: TRBJ2-3; D: TRBD1; V: TRBV29-1
DNA: TGTGCCAGCAGTTTACGGGGACAGGATTACTATGGCTACACCTTC; CDR3: CASSLRGQDYYGYTF; size: NA; J: TRBJ1-2; D: TRBD1; V: TRBV28
DNA: TGTGCCAGCGAGCAGGGGGCACCTACCTACGAGCAGTACTTC; CDR3: CASEQGAPTYEQYF; size: NA; J: TRBJ2-7; D: TRBD1; V: TRBV28
DNA: TGCGCCAGCAGCCCTCTCCGGGACAGCTTAGGGGAGCAGTACTTC; CDR3: CASSPLRDSLGEQYF; size: NA; J: TRBJ2-7; D: TRBD1; V: TRBV10-1
DNA: TGTGCCACCCAAGCGAGGGTTACTGAAGCTTTCTTT; CDR3: CATQARVTEAFF; size: NA; J: TRBJ1-1; D: NA; V: TRBV10-3
DNA: TGCGCCAGCAGCCCTGATGCCGGCGGGAGGGTGCAGTACTTC; CDR3: CASSPDAGGRVQYF; size: NA; J: TRBJ2-5; D: TRBD2; V: TRBV4-1
DNA: TGTGCCAGCAGCTTCCCTCTATCAGGGGTCTCCTACAATGAGCAGTTCTTC; CDR3: CASSFPLSGVSYNEQFF; size: NA; J: TRBJ2-1; D: NA; V: TRBV7-9
DNA: TGTGCCAGCAGCCCGCCTGCCACAGGGCCACGGGACAATCAGCCCCAGCATTTT; CDR3: CASSPPATGPRDNQPQHF; size: few; J: TRBJ1-5; D: NA; V: TRBV7-8
DNA: TGTGCCTGGACCATTGGCACCCCGGGCACTGAAGCTTTCTTT; CDR3: CAWTIGTPGTEAFF; size: NA; J: TRBJ1-1; D: NA; V: TRBV30
DNA: TGTGCCAGCAGCTCGGGACAGACTAGCACAGATACGCAGTATTTT; CDR3: CASSSGQTSTDTQYF; size: NA; J: TRBJ2-3; D: TRBD1; V: TRBV11-3
DNA: TGTGCCATCAGTGAGTCGAATCGGGGTATTACTGAAGCTTTCTTT; CDR3: CAISESNRGITEAFF; size: few; J: TRBJ1-1; D: NA; V: TRBV10-3
DNA: TGTGCCAGCAGTGAAGCGGCCTCGCGGTCTCGCTACGATGGGCAGTACTTC; CDR3: CASSEAASRSRYDGQYF; size: few; J: TRBJ2-7; D: NA; V: TRBV6-1
DNA: TGTGCCAGCAACACTATGAGAGGACTAGGACACTACAATGAGCAGTTCTTC; CDR3: CASNTMRGLGHYNEQFF; size: NA; J: TRBJ2-1; D: TRBD2; V: TRBV28
DNA: TGCAGTTCCGGGAGTTTGTACGAGCAGTACTTC; CDR3: CSSGSLYEQYF; size: few; J: TRBJ2-7; D: NA; V: TRBV20-1
DNA: TGCGCCAGCAGCTTGGACAGGGCCCCTAATCAGCCCCAGCATTTT; CDR3: CASSLDRAPNQPQHF; size: NA; J: TRBJ1-5; D: NA; V: TRBV5-1
DNA: TGTGCCAGCAGCTTAGGCGATACGGGTCAAGAGACCCAGTACTTC; CDR3: CASSLGDTGQETQYF; size: few; J: TRBJ2-5; D: NA; V: TRBV11-2
DNA: TGTGCCAGCAGCCAATCTCTTGGACTCGCCGGCAATGAGCAGTTCTTC; CDR3: CASSQSLGLAGNEQFF; size: NA; J: TRBJ2-1; D: NA; V: TRBV14
DNA: TGTGCCAGCAGTGAGGCGGTTGGTGAAAAACTGTTTTTT; CDR3: CASSEAVGEKLFF; size: NA; J: TRBJ1-4; D: NA; V: TRBV6-4
DNA: TGTGCCAGCAGTTACGCGGGGCACACTGAAGCTTTCTTT; CDR3: CASSYAGHTEAFF; size: NA; J: TRBJ1-1; D: NA; V: TRBV6-5
DNA: TGTGCCAGTAGTCACACGGGAGATGGCTACACCTTC; CDR3: CASSHTGDGYTF; size: NA; J: TRBJ1-2; D: NA; V: TRBV19
DNA: TGTGCCAGCAGTTTTACCGTCAGATCTAGCACAGATACGCAGTATTTT; CDR3: CASSFTVRSSTDTQYF; size: NA; J: TRBJ2-3; D: NA; V: TRBV2
DNA: TGTGCCAGCAGCTTAATTGGAGCGGGAACTCGGGAGCAGTACTTC; CDR3: CASSLIGAGTREQYF; size: NA; J: TRBJ2-7; D: TRBD2; V: TRBV7-2
DNA: TGTGCCATCTCGGACAGGCGAGAGAACACTGAAGCTTTCTTT; CDR3: CAISDRRENTEAFF; size: few; J: TRBJ1-1; D: TRBD1; V: TRBV10-3
DNA: TGCGCCAGCAGCCAAGAGGAGGCTAGCACAGATACGCAGTATTTT; CDR3: CASSQEEASTDTQYF; size: NA; J: TRBJ2-3; D: NA; V: TRBV4-1
DNA: TGTGCCAGCAGCCACAAACAGGGGAAATCGAGCACTGAAGCTTTCTTT; CDR3: CASSHKQGKSSTEAFF; size: NA; J: TRBJ1-1; D: NA; V: TRBV21-1
DNA: TGTGCCATCAGTGAGTCTAAAGGACAGCCTCTCTACAATGAGCAGTTCTTC; CDR3: CAISESKGQPLYNEQFF; size: NA; J: TRBJ2-1; D: NA; V: TRBV10-3